A single sample gave rise to the 23 T cell receptor beta chains below, sequenced in a study of CD8+ T cells in alopecia areata. Noted treatment: oral pan-JAK inhibitor, 5-10 mg twice daily. Investigators isolated RNA and reverse transcribed it into cDNA to act as the sequencing template. The data were produced by immunoSEQ multiplex PCR, yet TCRdb's version contains in-frame clones alone and is incomplete. The sample consists of about 190,000 clones, approximately 60% of them appearing once. The specimen was CD4+ T cells sorted from blood, collected at week 4, from a patient treated with tofacitinib. Every receptor here comes from a human donor with alopecia areata.

With regard to this clone: A read error may produce the germline difference seen at one junction end. This CDR3 reads CASRIVGEETQYF. CDR3 nucleotide sequence: TGTGCCAGTAGAATAGTCGGGGAAGAGACCCAGTACTTC. The chain recombines TRBV19 with TRBJ2-5; perhaps TRBD2 as D (5 bases). This CDR3 has 13 amino acids. The V gene's germline CDR1 is LNHDA and CDR2 SQIVND (reference sequence). The complete variable domain, with remaining parts taken from reference TRBV19 and TRBJ2-5, reads DGGITQSPKYLFRKEGQNVTLSCEQNLNHDAMYWYRQDPGQGLRLIYYSQIVNDFQKGDIAEGYSVSREKKESFPLTVTSAQKNPTAFYLCASRIVGEETQYFGPGTRLLVL.

V is TRBV29-1 and J is TRBJ2-5; 8 bases agree with TRBD2. V lost 2 bases to trimming and J lost 10 bases; unmatched junction nucleotides: 9. The length of the CDR3 is 13 residues. Looked up from germline, CDR1 is SQVTM and CDR2 is ANQGSEA. The CDR3 DNA follows: TGCAGCGTTGAACTAGCGGGCCCCTTGAACCAGTACTTC. The encoded protein is CSVELAGPLNQYF.

The V gene is TRBV4-1, the J gene TRBJ2-5, with 7 bases fitting TRBD2. Germline CDR1 is MGHRA and CDR2 is YSYEKL. Trimming at V came to 5 bases and at J to 3 bases, leaving 12 bases not matched to a gene. There are 16 residues in the CDR3. The CDR3 nucleotides read TGCGCCAGCAGCAGGCTTTCCGGACTAGGGAAAGAGACCCAGTACTTC. Protein product: CASSRLSGLGKETQYF.

This clone appeared a few times. This chain uses TRBV6-6 with TRBJ1-4, with D unresolved. The V end was cut by 8 bases, the J end by 4 bases, with 11 bases between. The CDR3 has 13 residues. Germline V gene sequence: CDR1 MNHNY, CDR2 SVGAGI (reference sequence). This CDR3 reads CASQESSNEKLFF. The CDR3 DNA is TGTGCCAGCCAGGAGTCTAGTAATGAAAAACTGTTTTTT.

As concerns this clone: A read error may produce the germline difference seen at one junction end. The chain recombines TRBV7-7 with TRBJ1-1; D gene ambiguous. The germline CDR1 and CDR2 sequences are SSHAT and FNYEAQ (reference sequence). The CDR3 covers 13 residues. The CDR3 region is CASSRYKNTEAFF. The DNA for the CDR3 is TGTGCTAGCAGCCGCTACAAGAACACTGAAGCTTTCTTT.

The gene calls are TRBV29-1 and TRBJ2-5, with 10 bases identical to TRBD2. Germline V gene sequence: CDR1 SQVTM, CDR2 ANQGSEA. V shed 0 bases and J 7 bases; nucleotides not matched to a gene: 11. CDR3 length equals 16 residues. CDR3 loop: CSVEDPAGGALRTQYF. The DNA for the CDR3 is TGCAGCGTTGAAGACCCAGCGGGAGGGGCCCTGCGGACCCAGTACTTC.

The gene calls are TRBV4-1 and TRBJ2-7; D call uncertain. V gave up 3 bases and J gave up 6 bases, with 18 bases separating them. Germline values: CDR1 MGHRA, CDR2 YSYEKL. The CDR3 runs 15 residues. The CDR3 DNA reads TGCGCCAGCAGCCAGCAACCCCTCGGGCCCTTCGAGCAGTACTTC. Translated, it gives CASSQQPLGPFEQYF.

This clone was detected a few times. The gene calls are TRBV14 and TRBJ1-3, with unresolved D. Germline V gene data show CDR1 as SGHDN and CDR2 as FVKESK. V shed 0 bases and J shed 3 bases, with 12 bases lying between them. This CDR3 region has 16 residues. The CDR3 loop is CASSQEGGSSGNTIYF. CDR3 in DNA: TGTGCCAGCAGCCAAGAAGGTGGCAGCAGTGGAAACACCATATATTTT.

V gene TRBV18 combines with J gene TRBJ2-2; D is perhaps TRBD1 (6 bases). Germline assignment: CDR1 KGHSH and CDR2 LQKENI. The CDR3 has 16 residues. Trimming removed 5 bases at V and 0 bases at J, with 13 bases between. CDR3 protein: CASSAGQTANTGELFF. The CDR3 coding sequence is TGTGCCAGCTCAGCAGGACAGACCGCGAACACCGGGGAGCTGTTTTTT.

The gene calls are TRBV30 and TRBJ2-7; no firm D call. Germline-derived CDR1 and CDR2 are GTSNPN and SVGIG (reference sequence). The V end was cut by 0 bases, the J end by 3 bases, with 12 bases between. The CDR3 sequence is 14 residues long. In DNA, the CDR3 is TGTGCCTGGAGTGTAGGCGGAGTGGGCTACGAGCAGTACTTC. Its protein product is CAWSVGGVGYEQYF.

The chain joins TRBV29-1 to TRBJ2-1; possibly TRBD2 for D (6 bases). The V end was cut by 7 bases, the J end by 7 bases, with 14 bases between. The V gene's germline CDR1 is SQVTM and CDR2 ANQGSEA. CDR3 length: 12 residues. The CDR3 DNA reads TGCAGCGCCCTCGGAGGGACGAATGAGCAGTTCTTC. The encoded protein is CSALGGTNEQFF.

The rearrangement links TRBV25-1 to TRBJ2-5; the D call may be TRBD1 or TRBD2 (5 bases each). Germline V lookup: CDR1 MGHDK, CDR2 SYGVNS. The CDR3 length is 16 residues. Trimming took 3 bases from V and 1 from J, leaving 15 bases between them. CDR3 residues: CASSDPPSGRQETQYF. CDR3 bases: TGTGCCAGCAGTGATCCCCCTTCGGGGCGCCAAGAGACCCAGTACTTC.

CDR3 sequence: CAWSLRNEQFF. CDR3 sequence (DNA): TGTGCCTGGAGTTTAAGGAATGAGCAGTTCTTC. This chain uses TRBV30 with TRBJ2-1; D unclear. V was trimmed by 2 bases and J by 7 bases, leaving 6 bases between them. This CDR3 comprises 11 residues. Germline V gene lookup returns CDR1 GTSNPN and CDR2 SVGIG (reference sequence).

The V gene is TRBV18, the J gene TRBJ2-2; D gene uncertain. CDR1 and CDR2 from the germline V gene are KGHSH and LQKENI. CDR3 size: 13 residues. The germline V and J ends were trimmed by 2 bases and 4 bases, with 5 bases remaining between them. CDR3 DNA sequence: TGTGCCAGCTCACCAGGGTCCACCGGGGAGCTGTTTTTT. Protein sequence: CASSPGSTGELFF.

The chain employs TRBV28 and TRBJ1-2; possible D gene TRBD1, 6 bases. Between the trimmed V and J ends, which lost 7 bases and 4 bases, there was a span of 16 bases. Germline assignment: CDR1 MDHEN and CDR2 SYDVKM. This CDR3 contains 14 residues. This chain's CDR3 is CASTPVGAGYGYTF. For the CDR3, the DNA is TGTGCCAGCACCCCGGTGGGGGCTGGCTATGGCTACACCTTC.

V and J are TRBV2 and TRBJ1-1, with 8 bases aligning to TRBD1. This CDR3 is 14 amino acids long. With 6 bases clipped from V and 5 bases from J, the junction kept 8 bases outside the gene matches. Germline assignment: CDR1 SNHLY and CDR2 FYNNEI. This CDR3 is CASRWGDRGTEAFF. As DNA, the CDR3 is TGTGCCAGCAGGTGGGGAGACAGGGGAACTGAAGCTTTCTTT.

The chain has TRBV7-6 and TRBJ1-1; D is undetermined. The CDR3 is made up of 13 amino acids. Germline CDR1 reads SGHVS; CDR2 reads FNYEAQ. Trimming pared 2 bases from V and 1 base from J, leaving 5 bases between. The CDR3 DNA follows: TGTGCCAGCAGCTTACCCGGGAACACTGAAGCTTTCTTT. Amino acid sequence: CASSLPGNTEAFF.

The CDR3 sequence is CASSQGRRGGYTF. Written as DNA, the CDR3 is TGTGCCAGCAGCCAAGGACGACGGGGAGGCTACACCTTC. The chain carries TRBV4-2 and TRBJ1-2; D gene uncertain. Germline V gives CDR1 LGHNA, CDR2 YNFKEQ. Trimming left V 1 base short and J 8 bases short, with 11 bases between. This CDR3 is built from 13 residues.

V gene TRBV25-1 combines with J gene TRBJ1-2; tentatively, D is TRBD1 (5 bases). V gave up 1 base and J gave up 7 bases, with 19 bases separating them. In germline, CDR1 is MGHDK, CDR2 SYGVNS. The CDR3 contains 16 residues. This CDR3 reads CASSESWAGTSGGYTF. The CDR3 DNA sequence: TGTGCCAGCAGTGAATCCTGGGCAGGGACGAGCGGTGGCTACACCTTC.

Regarding this clone: The same CDR3 is also encoded by other DNA sequences in this sample. This chain joins TRBV29-1 and TRBJ1-1; no firm D call. CDR1 SQVTM and CDR2 ANQGSEA come from the germline V gene. This CDR3 comprises 12 residues. Trimming shortened V by 3 bases and J by 2 bases, and 7 bases separated the two germline ends. CDR3: CSVDRGNTEAFF. DNA of the CDR3: TGCAGCGTTGACCGGGGTAACACTGAAGCTTTCTTT.

The chain is built from TRBV5-1 and TRBJ2-2; D not resolved. V was shortened by 5 bases and J by 3 bases, with 11 bases between the two germline ends. Germline V lookup: CDR1 SGHRS, CDR2 YFSETQ. The CDR3 is made up of 14 amino acids. CDR3 region: CASRVTVDTGELFF. The CDR3 DNA reads TGCGCCAGCAGGGTCACAGTGGACACCGGGGAGCTGTTTTTT.

Worth noting for this clone: The same CDR3 can be traced to other DNA sequences in this sample. This chain links TRBV29-1 with TRBJ1-5, with TRBD1 matching 11 bases. CDR3 length: 13 residues. Trimming cost V 6 bases and J 4 bases; bases outside gene matches: 2. The V gene's germline CDR1 is SQVTM and CDR2 ANQGSEA. CDR3 sequence reads: CSVGDRGNQPQHF. CDR3 coding DNA: TGCAGCGTGGGGGACAGGGGGAATCAGCCCCAGCATTTT.

The chain links TRBV4-1 to TRBJ2-5; D tentatively reads TRBD1 or TRBD2 (5 bases each). Germline V gene lookup returns CDR1 MGHRA and CDR2 YSYEKL. This CDR3 region has 19 residues. V was pared by 4 bases and J by 3 bases, with 27 bases between. For the CDR3, the DNA is TGCGCCAGCAGCCGTAGGAGCCGGGGCCCGACAGCGATAAAAGAGACCCAGTACTTC. Its protein is CASSRRSRGPTAIKETQYF.